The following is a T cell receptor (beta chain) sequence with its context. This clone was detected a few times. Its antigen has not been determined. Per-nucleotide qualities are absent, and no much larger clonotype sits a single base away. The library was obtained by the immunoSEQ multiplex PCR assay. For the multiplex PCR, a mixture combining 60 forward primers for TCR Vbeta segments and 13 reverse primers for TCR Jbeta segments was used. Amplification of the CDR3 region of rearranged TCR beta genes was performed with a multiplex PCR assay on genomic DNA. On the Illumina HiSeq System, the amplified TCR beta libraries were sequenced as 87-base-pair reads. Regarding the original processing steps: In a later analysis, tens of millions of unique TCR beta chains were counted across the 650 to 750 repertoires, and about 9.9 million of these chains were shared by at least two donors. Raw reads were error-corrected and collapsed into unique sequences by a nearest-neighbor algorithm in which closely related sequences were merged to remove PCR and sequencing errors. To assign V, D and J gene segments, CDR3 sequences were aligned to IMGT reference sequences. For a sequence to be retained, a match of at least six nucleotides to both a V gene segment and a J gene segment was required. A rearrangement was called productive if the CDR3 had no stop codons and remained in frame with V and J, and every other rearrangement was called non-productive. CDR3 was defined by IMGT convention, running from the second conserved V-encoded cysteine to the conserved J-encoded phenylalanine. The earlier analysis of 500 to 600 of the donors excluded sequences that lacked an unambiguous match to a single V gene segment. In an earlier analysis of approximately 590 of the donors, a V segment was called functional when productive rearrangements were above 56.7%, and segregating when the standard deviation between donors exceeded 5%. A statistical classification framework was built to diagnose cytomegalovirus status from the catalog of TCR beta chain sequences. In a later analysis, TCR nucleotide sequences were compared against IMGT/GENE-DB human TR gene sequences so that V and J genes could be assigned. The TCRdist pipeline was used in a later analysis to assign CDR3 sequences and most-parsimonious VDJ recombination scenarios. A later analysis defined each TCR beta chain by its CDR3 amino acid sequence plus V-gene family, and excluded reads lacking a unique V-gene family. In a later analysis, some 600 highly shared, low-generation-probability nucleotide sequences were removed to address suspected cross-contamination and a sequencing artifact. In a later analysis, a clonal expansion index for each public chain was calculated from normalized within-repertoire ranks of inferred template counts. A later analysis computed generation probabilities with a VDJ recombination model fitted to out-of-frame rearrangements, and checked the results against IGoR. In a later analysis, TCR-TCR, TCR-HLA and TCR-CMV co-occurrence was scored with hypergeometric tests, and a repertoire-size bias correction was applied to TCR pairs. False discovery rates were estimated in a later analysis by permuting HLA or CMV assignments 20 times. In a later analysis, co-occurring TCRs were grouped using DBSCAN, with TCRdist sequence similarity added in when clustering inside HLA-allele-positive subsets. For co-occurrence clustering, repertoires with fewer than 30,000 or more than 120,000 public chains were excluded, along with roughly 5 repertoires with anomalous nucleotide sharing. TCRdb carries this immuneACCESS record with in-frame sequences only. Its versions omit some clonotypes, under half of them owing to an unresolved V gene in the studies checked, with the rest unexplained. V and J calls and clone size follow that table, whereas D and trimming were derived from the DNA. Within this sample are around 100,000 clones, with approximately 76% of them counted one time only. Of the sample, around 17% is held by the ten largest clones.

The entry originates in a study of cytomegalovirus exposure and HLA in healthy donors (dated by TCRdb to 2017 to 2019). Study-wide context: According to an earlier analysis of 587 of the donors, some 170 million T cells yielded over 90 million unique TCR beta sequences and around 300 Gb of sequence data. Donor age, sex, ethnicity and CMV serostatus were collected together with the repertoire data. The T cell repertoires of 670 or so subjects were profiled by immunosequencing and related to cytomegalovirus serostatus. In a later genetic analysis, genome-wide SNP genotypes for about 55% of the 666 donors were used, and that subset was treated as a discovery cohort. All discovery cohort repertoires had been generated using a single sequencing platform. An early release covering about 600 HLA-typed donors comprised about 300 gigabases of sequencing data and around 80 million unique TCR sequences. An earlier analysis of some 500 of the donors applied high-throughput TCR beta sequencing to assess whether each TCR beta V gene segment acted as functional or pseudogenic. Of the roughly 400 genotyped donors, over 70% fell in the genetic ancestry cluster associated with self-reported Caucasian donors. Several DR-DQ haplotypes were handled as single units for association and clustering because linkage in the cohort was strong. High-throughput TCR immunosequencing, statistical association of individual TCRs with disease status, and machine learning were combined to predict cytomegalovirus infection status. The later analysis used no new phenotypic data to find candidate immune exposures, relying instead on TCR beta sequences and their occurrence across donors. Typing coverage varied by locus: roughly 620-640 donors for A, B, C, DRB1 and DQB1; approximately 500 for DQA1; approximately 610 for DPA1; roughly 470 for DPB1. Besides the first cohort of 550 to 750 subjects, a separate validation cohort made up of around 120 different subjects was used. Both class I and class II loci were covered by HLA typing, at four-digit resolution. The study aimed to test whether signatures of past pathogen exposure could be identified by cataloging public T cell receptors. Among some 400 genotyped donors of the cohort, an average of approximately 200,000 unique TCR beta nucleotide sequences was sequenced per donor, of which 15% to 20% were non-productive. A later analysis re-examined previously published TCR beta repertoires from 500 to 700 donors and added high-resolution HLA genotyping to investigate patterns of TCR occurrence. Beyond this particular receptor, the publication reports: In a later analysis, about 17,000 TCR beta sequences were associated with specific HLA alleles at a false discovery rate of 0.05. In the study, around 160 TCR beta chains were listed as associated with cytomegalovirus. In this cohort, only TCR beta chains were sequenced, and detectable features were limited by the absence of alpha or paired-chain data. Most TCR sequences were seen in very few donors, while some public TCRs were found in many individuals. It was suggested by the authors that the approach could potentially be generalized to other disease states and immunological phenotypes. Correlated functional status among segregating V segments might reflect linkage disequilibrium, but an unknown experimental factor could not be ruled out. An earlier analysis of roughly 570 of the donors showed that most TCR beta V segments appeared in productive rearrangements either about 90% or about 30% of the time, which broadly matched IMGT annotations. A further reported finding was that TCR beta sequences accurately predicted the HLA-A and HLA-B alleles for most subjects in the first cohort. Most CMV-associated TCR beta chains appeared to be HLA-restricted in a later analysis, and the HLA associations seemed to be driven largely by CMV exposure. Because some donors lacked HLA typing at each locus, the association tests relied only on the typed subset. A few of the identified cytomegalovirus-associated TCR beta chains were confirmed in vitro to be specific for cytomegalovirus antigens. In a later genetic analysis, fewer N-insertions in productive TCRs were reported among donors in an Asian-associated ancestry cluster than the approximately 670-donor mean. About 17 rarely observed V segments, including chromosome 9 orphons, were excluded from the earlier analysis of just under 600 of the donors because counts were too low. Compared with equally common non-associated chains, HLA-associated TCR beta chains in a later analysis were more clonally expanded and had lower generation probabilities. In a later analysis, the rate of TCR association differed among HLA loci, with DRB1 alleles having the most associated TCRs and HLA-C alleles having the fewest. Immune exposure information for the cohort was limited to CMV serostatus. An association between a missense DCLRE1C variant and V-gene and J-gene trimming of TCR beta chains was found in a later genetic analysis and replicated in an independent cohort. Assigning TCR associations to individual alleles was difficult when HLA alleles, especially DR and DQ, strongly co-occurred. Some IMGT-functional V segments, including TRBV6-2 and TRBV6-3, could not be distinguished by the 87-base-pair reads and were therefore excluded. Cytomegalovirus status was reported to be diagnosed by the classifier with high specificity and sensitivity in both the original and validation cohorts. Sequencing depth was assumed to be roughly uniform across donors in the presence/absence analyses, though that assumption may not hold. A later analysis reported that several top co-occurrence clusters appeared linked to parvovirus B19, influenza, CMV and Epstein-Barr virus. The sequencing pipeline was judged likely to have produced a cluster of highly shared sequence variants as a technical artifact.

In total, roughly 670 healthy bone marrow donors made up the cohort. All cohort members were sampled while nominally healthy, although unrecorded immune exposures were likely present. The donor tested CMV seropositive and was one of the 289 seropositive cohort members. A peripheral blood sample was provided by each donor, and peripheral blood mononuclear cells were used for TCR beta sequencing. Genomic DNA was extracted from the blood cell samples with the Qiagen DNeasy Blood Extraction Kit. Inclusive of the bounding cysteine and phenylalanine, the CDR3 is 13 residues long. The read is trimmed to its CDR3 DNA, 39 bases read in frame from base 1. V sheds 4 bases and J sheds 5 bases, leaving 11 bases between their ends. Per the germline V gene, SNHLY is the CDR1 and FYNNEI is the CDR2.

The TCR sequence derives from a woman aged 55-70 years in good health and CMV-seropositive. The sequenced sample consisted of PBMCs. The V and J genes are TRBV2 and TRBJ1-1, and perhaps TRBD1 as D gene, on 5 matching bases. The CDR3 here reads CASSGGVGTEAFF. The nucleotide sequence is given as TGTGCCAGCAGTGGGGGCGTCGGGACTGAAGCTTTCTTT.